This T cell receptor (beta chain) was captured in a study of blood T cell repertoires in COVID-19. The CDR3 contains 13 residues. The ends were cut back, 10 bases at V and 0 bases at J, with 13 bases in the middle. Germline CDR1 is MDHEN and CDR2 is SYDVKM. Sequenced by immunoSEQ multiplex PCR; TCRdb stores in-frame clones only, minus some. The sample has 40,000 to 45,000 clones; roughly 90% are singletons. This clone has just one count. The sequencing sample was made of peripheral blood. The source is a man between 60 and 75 years old with active COVID-19. The genes are TRBV28 and TRBJ2-7, with D possibly TRBD1 on 5 matching bases. The CDR3 region has the DNA TGTGCCACCATCTCTGGACACTCCTACGAGCAGTACTTC. Amino acid sequence: CATISGHSYEQYF.